The 21 T cell receptor beta chains listed next were all sequenced from one sample in a study of graft-versus-host responses after intestinal transplantation. Here immunoSEQ multiplex PCR was the method, and the copy in TCRdb shows in-frame clones only, minus some. The data hold about 90,000 clones, with 80% to 95% observed a single time. These receptors lack a known antigen. Sequencing was performed on unstimulated CD8+ T cells sorted from spleen or lymph node cells, taken before transplant. These receptors were collected from a human donor who was the organ donor for an intestinal transplant.

The chain recombines TRBV19 with TRBJ2-7, with D unresolved. Germline lookup yields CDR1 LNHDA and CDR2 SQIVND (reference sequence). The CDR3 spans 14 residues. The V end lost 7 bases, the J end lost 0 bases, and 13 bases lay between the germline ends. CDR3 in amino acids: CASNLGRYSYEQYF. CDR3 nucleotide sequence: TGTGCCAGTAATCTGGGCAGATACTCCTACGAGCAGTACTTC.

The gene calls are TRBV6-8 and TRBJ2-1; 9 bases are shared with TRBD2. This CDR3 spans 17 amino acids. CDR1 is MNHGY and CDR2 is SAAAGT in the germline V gene. V was clipped by 2 bases and J by 4 bases; unmatched bases: 9. The CDR3 spells CASSYTGGREGYNEQFF. The CDR3 DNA is TGTGCCAGCAGTTACACGGGCGGGAGGGAGGGTTACAATGAGCAGTTCTTC.

The V gene is TRBV15, the J gene TRBJ2-1; maybe TRBD2 (6 bases). The CDR3 loop spans 13 amino acids. Germline-derived CDR1 and CDR2 are LNHNV and YYDKDF (reference sequence). V shed 5 bases and J shed 8 bases, with 13 bases lying between them. In DNA, the CDR3 is TGTGCCACCAGCCGCGGCGGGGTGGATGAGCAGTTCTTC. It is translated as CATSRGGVDEQFF.

The chain links TRBV7-8 to TRBJ2-1; 10 bases agree with TRBD2. Trimming removed 5 bases from V and 6 bases from J; junction bases left unmatched: 7. The CDR3 has 15 amino acids. Germline values: CDR1 SGHVS, CDR2 FQNEAQ. The CDR3, as DNA: TGTGCCAGCAGCCCTATAGCGGGGGGAACCAATGAGCAGTTCTTC. It specifies CASSPIAGGTNEQFF.

The gene calls are TRBV2 and TRBJ1-6; 7 bases fit TRBD1. The CDR3 runs 14 residues. The V gene's germline CDR1 is SNHLY and CDR2 FYNNEI. J was trimmed by 6 bases and V by 7 bases; bases with no gene match: 6. CDR3 nucleotides: TGTGCCAGCACCCAGGGGGAAGGTAATTCACCCCTCCACTTT. This translates into CASTQGEGNSPLHF. The variable domain in full, with the rest retrieved from reference TRBV2 and TRBJ1-6, is EPEVTQTPSHQVTQMGQEVILRCVPISNHLYFYWYRQILGQKVEFLVSFYNNEISEKSEIFDDQFSVERPDGSNFTLKIRSTKLEDSAMYFCASTQGEGNSPLHFGNGTRLTVT.

The chain recombines TRBV27 with TRBJ2-1, with 12 bases matching TRBD1. With 0 bases clipped from V and 6 bases from J, the junction kept 6 bases outside the gene matches. CDR1 is MNHEY and CDR2 is SMNVEV in the germline V gene (reference sequence). This CDR3 has 17 amino acids. The CDR3 spells CASSLSPGTGGSNEQFF. For the CDR3, the DNA is TGTGCCAGCAGTTTATCGCCAGGGACAGGGGGCTCCAATGAGCAGTTCTTC.

V and J are TRBV11-2 and TRBJ2-5; perhaps TRBD1 as D (5 bases). The CDR3 extends over 15 amino acids. Trimming took off 5 bases at V and 4 bases at J, with 17 bases between the two ends. Germline lookup yields CDR1 SGHAT and CDR2 FQNNGV. The CDR3 sequence: CASSALGPPPETQYF. The CDR3 nucleotides read TGTGCCAGCAGCGCCTTGGGGCCACCACCAGAGACCCAGTACTTC. The full variable domain, its missing parts supplied by reference TRBV11-2 and TRBJ2-5, is EAGVAQSPRYKIIEKRQSVAFWCNPISGHATLYWYQQILGQGPKLLIQFQNNGVVDDSQLPKDRFSAERLKGVDSTLKIQPAKLEDSAVYLCASSALGPPPETQYFGPGTRLLVL.

A remark on this clone: The limits of the CDR3 on the DNA are not certain, so only TCRdb's listed CDR3 is given. This chain joins TRBV19 and TRBJ1-3. The CDR3 is made up of 15 amino acids, end residues included. Germline CDR1 is LNHDA and CDR2 is SQIVND (reference sequence). CDR3: CASSSVPAAGNTIYF.

The rearrangement joins TRBV10-3 to TRBJ2-5; perhaps TRBD1 as D (5 bases). The DNA end is more similar to TRBJ2-7, so the J call may be wrong. CDR1 and CDR2 from the germline V gene are ENHRY and SYGVKD. This CDR3 spans 18 amino acids. DNA of the CDR3: TGTGCCATCAGTGAGTCTGGGGCAGGAATTCCAGTCTCCTACGAGCAGTACTTC. Residues: CAISESGAGIPVSYEQYF.

This sequence joins TRBV11-2 and TRBJ2-1; D gene ambiguous. The germline V gene has CDR1 SGHAT and CDR2 FQNNGV. Trimming removed 6 bases at V and 4 bases at J, with 16 bases between. CDR3 size: 15 residues. The CDR3 region is CASRDGVSIYNEQFF. The DNA of the CDR3 is TGTGCCAGCAGGGATGGAGTCTCGATTTACAATGAGCAGTTCTTC.

The V gene is TRBV19, the J gene TRBJ2-1; D might be TRBD1 (6 bases). This CDR3 is built from 13 residues. Germline V gives CDR1 LNHDA, CDR2 SQIVND (reference sequence). V was clipped by 9 bases and J by 5 bases, with 14 bases between them. CDR3 sequence (DNA): TGTGCCAGCGATCAGGGGAGCCACAATGAGCAGTTCTTC. Translation: CASDQGSHNEQFF.

The genes are TRBV27 and TRBJ2-7, with 7 bases matching TRBD1. The germline CDR1 and CDR2 sequences are MNHEY and SMNVEV (reference sequence). CDR3 length: 16 residues. With 0 bases clipped from V and 3 bases from J, the junction kept 8 bases outside the gene matches. CDR3 sequence (DNA): TGTGCCAGCAGTTTATCCGGGACAGTTTTCAGCTACGAGCAGTACTTC. It encodes CASSLSGTVFSYEQYF.

The V call is TRBV11-3, the J call TRBJ2-3, with a weak D call TRBD2 (6 bases). Germline V lookup: CDR1 SGHNT, CDR2 YENEEA. The ends were cut back, 0 bases at V and 3 bases at J, with 7 bases in the middle. The CDR3 runs 14 residues. The CDR3 DNA reads as TGTGCCAGCAGCTTAGATGGGGGGACAGATACGCAGTATTTT. Translation: CASSLDGGTDTQYF.

The CDR3: CASSGGRVTEAFF. The CDR3 DNA reads TGTGCCAGCAGTGGTGGGAGGGTCACTGAAGCTTTCTTT. The gene calls are TRBV6-1 and TRBJ1-1; D remains unclear. This CDR3 region has 13 residues. The V end lost 4 bases, the J end lost 4 bases, and 10 bases lay between the germline ends. CDR1 is MNHNS, CDR2 SASEGT, per germline.

The chain employs TRBV27 and TRBJ2-7, with 11 nucleotides matching TRBD2. J gave up 0 bases and V 5 bases, and 6 bases lay outside the gene matches. CDR1 and CDR2 (germline): MNHEY, SMNVEV (reference sequence). The CDR3 loop spans 16 amino acids. CDR3 loop: CASSPVLAGGSYEQYF. The CDR3 DNA sequence: TGTGCCAGCAGTCCCGTTCTAGCGGGAGGCTCCTACGAGCAGTACTTC.

V is TRBV5-4 and J is TRBJ1-1; a possible D gene is TRBD1 (5 bases). CDR1 is SGHNT and CDR2 is YYREEE in the germline V gene (reference sequence). This CDR3 contains 13 residues. The V and J ends lost 3 bases and 7 bases respectively, with 13 bases between them. This CDR3 is CASSSGGELEAFF. CDR3 coding DNA: TGTGCCAGCAGCTCGGGGGGGGAACTTGAAGCTTTCTTT.

The chain links TRBV27 to TRBJ2-1; TRBD2 matches 12 bases. V lost 1 base and J lost 4; bases outside the gene matches: 8. Germline loops: CDR1 MNHEY, CDR2 SMNVEV (reference sequence). CDR3 size: 18 residues. The CDR3: CASSLLGQGLAGYNEQFF. In DNA form, the CDR3 reads TGTGCCAGCAGTTTATTAGGTCAAGGACTAGCGGGGTACAATGAGCAGTTCTTC.

V gene TRBV6-4 combines with J gene TRBJ2-7, with D possibly matching TRBD1 (5 bases). The length of the CDR3 is 13 residues. Germline CDR1 MRHNA, CDR2 SNTAGT. The ends were cut back, 6 bases at V and 6 bases at J, with 15 bases in the middle. In DNA form, the CDR3 reads TGTGCCAGCAGCATGATTTCAGGGTCCGAGCAGTACTTC. As protein: CASSMISGSEQYF.

The chain couples TRBV7-9 to TRBJ2-1; 7 bases fit TRBD2. The trim removed 5 bases at V and 6 bases at J, leaving 4 bases unmatched. This CDR3 spans 13 amino acids. Per germline, CDR1 SEHNR and CDR2 FQNEAQ (reference sequence). CDR3 in DNA: TGTGCCAGCAGCCTTCTAGCGGCCAATGAGCAGTTCTTC. Amino acids: CASSLLAANEQFF.

The chain has TRBV7-3 and TRBJ2-4; possibly TRBD2 for D (5 bases). V lost 4 bases, J lost 1 base, and 17 bases lay in between. This CDR3 has 17 residues. Germline V gene sequence: CDR1 SGHTA, CDR2 FQGTGA. This chain's CDR3 is CASSSGLAGDAKNIQYF. In DNA form, the CDR3 reads TGTGCCAGCAGCTCCGGACTGGCGGGTGATGCCAAAAACATTCAGTACTTC.

The CDR3 sequence is CASSSTSGETQYF. In DNA, the CDR3 is TGTGCCAGCAGCTCGACTAGCGGCGAGACCCAGTACTTC. This chain uses TRBV11-2 with TRBJ2-5; 9 bases map to TRBD2. The germline V gene encodes CDR1 SGHAT and CDR2 FQNNGV. J lost 5 bases, V lost 4 bases, and 2 bases had no gene match. There are 13 residues in the CDR3. Complete variable domain (other parts from reference TRBV11-2 and TRBJ2-5): EAGVAQSPRYKIIEKRQSVAFWCNPISGHATLYWYQQILGQGPKLLIQFQNNGVVDDSQLPKDRFSAERLKGVDSTLKIQPAKLEDSAVYLCASSSTSGETQYFGPGTRLLVL.